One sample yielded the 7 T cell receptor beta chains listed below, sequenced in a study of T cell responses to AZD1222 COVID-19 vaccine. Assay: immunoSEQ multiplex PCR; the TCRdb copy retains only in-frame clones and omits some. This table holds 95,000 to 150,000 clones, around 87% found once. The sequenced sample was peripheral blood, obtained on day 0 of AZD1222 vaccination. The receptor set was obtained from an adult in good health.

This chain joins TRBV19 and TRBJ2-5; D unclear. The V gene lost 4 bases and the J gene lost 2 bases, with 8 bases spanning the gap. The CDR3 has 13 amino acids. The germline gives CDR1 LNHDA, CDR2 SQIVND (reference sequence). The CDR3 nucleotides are TGTGCCAGTAGTAGACCATTTCAAGAGACCCAGTACTTC. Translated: CASSRPFQETQYF. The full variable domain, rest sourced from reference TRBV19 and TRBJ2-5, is DGGITQSPKYLFRKEGQNVTLSCEQNLNHDAMYWYRQDPGQGLRLIYYSQIVNDFQKGDIAEGYSVSREKKESFPLTVTSAQKNPTAFYLCASSRPFQETQYFGPGTRLLVL.

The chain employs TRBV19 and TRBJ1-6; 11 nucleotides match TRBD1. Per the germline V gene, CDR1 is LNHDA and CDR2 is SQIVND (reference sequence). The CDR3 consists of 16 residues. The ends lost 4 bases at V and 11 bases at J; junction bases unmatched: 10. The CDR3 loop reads CASSNRDRGWGTPLHF. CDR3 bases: TGTGCCAGTAGTAATCGGGACAGGGGGTGGGGGACACCCCTCCACTTT.

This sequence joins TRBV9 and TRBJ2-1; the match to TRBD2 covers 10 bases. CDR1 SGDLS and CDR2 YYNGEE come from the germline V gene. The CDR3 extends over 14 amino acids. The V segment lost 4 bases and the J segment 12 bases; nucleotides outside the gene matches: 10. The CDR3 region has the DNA TGTGCCAGCAGCAAAGCGGGAGGGAGGGGGTGGCAGTTCTTC. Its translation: CASSKAGGRGWQFF.

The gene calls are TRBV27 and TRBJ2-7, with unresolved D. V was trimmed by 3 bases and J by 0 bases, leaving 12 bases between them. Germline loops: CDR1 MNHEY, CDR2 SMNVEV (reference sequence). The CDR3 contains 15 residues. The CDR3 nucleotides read TGTGCCAGCAGTTTTTACCCCCCCAGCTCCTACGAGCAGTACTTC. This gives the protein CASSFYPPSSYEQYF.

In nucleotides, the CDR3 is TGTGCCAGCAGGGACAGGGCACACGAGCAGTACTTC. Its translation is CASRDRAHEQYF. The J gene is TRBJ2-7, the V gene TRBV2; TRBD1 matches at 8 bases. The germline CDR1 and CDR2 sequences are SNHLY and FYNNEI. J gave up 5 bases and V 6 bases, and 3 bases lay outside the gene matches. This CDR3 has 12 amino acids.

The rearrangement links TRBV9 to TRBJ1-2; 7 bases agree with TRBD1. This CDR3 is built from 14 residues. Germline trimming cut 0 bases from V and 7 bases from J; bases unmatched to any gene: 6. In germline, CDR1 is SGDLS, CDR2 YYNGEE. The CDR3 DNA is TGTGCCAGCAGCGTAGTCGGACAGGAGGGTGGCTACACCTTC. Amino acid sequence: CASSVVGQEGGYTF.

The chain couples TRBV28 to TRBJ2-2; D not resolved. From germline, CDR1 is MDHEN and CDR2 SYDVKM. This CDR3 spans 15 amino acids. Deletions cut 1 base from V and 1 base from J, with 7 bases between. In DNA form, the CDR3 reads TGTGCCAGCAGTTTATTTCGAGGGAACACCGGGGAGCTGTTTTTT. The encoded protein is CASSLFRGNTGELFF.